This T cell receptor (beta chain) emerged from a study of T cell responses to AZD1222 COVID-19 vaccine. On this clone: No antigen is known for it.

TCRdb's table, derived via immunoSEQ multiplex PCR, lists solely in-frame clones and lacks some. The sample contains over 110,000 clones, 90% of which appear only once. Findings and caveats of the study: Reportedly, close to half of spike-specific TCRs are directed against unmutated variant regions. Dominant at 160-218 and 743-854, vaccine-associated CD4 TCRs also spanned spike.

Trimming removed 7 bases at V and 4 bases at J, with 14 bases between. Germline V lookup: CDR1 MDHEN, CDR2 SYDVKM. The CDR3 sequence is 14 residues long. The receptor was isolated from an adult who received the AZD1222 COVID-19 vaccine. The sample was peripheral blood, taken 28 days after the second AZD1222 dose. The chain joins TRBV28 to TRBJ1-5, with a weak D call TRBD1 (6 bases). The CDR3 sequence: CASKSGQINQPQHF. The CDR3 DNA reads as TGTGCCAGCAAATCAGGACAGATAAATCAGCCCCAGCATTTT.